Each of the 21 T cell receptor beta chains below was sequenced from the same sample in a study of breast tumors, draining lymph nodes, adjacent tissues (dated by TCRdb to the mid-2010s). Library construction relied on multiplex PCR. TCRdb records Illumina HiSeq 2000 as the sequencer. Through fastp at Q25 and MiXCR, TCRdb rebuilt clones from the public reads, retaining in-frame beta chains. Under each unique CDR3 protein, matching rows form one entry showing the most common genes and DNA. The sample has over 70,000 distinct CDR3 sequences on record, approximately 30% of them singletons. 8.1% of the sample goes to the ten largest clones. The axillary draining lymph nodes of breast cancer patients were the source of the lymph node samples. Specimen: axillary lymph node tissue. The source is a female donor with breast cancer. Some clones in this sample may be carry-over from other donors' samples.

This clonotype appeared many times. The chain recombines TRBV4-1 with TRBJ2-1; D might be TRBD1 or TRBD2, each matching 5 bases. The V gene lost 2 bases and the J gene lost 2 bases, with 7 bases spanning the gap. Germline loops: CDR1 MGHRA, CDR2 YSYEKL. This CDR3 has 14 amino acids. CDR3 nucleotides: TGCGCCAGCAGCCAACCGGGACCCTACAATGAGCAGTTCTTC. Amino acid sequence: CASSQPGPYNEQFF.

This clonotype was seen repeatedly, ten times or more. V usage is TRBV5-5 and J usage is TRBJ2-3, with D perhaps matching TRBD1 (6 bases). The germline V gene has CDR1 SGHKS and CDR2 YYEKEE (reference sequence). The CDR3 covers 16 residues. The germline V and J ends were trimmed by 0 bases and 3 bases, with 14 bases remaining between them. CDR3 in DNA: TGTGCCAGCAGCTTGGGGCAGGGGATGTGGACAGATACGCAGTATTTT. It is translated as CASSLGQGMWTDTQYF.

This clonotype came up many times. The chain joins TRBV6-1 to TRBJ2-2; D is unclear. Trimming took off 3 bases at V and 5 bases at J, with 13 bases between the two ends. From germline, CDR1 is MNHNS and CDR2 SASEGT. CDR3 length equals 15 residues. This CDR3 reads CASSDGLTRTGELFF. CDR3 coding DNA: TGTGCCAGCAGTGATGGTCTAACACGTACCGGGGAGCTGTTTTTT.

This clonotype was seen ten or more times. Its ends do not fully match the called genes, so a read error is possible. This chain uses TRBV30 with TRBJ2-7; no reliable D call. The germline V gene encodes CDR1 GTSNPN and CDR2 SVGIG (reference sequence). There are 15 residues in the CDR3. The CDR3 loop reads CAWSLVYGESFEQYF. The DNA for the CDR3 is TGTGCCTGGAGTTTAGTGTATGGGGAATCCTTCGAGCAGTACTTC.

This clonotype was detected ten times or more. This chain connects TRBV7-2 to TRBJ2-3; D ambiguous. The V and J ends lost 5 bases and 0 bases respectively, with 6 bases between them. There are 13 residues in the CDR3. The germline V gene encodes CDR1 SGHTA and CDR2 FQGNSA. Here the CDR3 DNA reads TGTGCCAGCAGCCACTCTAGCACAGATACGCAGTATTTT. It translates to CASSHSSTDTQYF. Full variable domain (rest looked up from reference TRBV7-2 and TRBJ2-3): GAGVSQSPSNKVTEKGKDVELRCDPISGHTALYWYRQSLGQGLEFLIYFQGNSAPDKSGLPSDRFSAERTGGSVSTLTIQRTQQEDSAVYLCASSHSSTDTQYFGPGTRLTVL.

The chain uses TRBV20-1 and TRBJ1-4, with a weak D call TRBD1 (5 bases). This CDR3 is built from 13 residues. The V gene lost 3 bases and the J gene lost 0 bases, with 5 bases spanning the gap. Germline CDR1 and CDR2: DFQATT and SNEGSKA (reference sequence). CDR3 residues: CSASRATNEKLFF. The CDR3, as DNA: TGCAGTGCTAGCAGGGCAACTAATGAAAAACTGTTTTTT.

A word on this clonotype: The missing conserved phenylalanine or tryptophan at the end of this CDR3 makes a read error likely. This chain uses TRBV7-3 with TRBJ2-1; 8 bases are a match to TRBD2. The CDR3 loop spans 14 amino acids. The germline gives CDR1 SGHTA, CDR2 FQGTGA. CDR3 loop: CASGFSGTNNEQFL. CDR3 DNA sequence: TGTGCCAGCGGCTTTAGCGGGACGAACAATGAGCAGTTCCTC.

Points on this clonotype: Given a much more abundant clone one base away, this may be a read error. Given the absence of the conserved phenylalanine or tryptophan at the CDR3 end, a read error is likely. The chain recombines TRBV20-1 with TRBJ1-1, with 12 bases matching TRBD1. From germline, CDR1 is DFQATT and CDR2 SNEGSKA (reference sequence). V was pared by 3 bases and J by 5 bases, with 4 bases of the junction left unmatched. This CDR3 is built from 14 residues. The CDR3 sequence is CSARGQGARTEAFV. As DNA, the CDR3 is TGCAGTGCTAGGGGACAGGGGGCGCGGACTGAAGCTTTCGTT.

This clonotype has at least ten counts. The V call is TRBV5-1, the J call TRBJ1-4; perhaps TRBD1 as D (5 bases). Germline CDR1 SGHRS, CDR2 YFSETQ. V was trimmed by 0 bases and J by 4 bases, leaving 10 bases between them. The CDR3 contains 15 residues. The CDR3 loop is CASSLVGTGNEKLFF. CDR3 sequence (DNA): TGCGCCAGCAGCTTGGTTGGGACCGGTAATGAAAAACTGTTTTTT.

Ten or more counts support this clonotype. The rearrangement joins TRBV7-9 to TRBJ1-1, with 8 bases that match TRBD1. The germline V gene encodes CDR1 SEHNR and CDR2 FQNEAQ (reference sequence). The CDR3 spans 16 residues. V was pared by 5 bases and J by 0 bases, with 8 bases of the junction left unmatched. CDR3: CASSPGPGQVNTEAFF. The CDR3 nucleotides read TGTGCCAGCAGCCCGGGGCCGGGACAGGTGAACACTGAAGCTTTCTTT.

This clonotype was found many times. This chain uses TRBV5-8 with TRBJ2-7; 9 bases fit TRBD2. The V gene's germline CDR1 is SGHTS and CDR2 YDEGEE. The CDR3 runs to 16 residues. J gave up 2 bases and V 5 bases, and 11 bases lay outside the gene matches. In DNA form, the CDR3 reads TGTGCCAGCAGTTACGGTAGCGGGAGAGGAACCTACGAGCAGTACTTC. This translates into CASSYGSGRGTYEQYF.

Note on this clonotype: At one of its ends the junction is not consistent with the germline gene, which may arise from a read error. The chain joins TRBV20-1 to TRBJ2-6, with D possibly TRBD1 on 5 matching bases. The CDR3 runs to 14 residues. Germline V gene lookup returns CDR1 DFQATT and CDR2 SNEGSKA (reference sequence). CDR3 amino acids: CSASGQAGAIVLTF. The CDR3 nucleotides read TGCAGTGCTAGTGGACAAGCTGGGGCCATCGTCCTGACTTTC.

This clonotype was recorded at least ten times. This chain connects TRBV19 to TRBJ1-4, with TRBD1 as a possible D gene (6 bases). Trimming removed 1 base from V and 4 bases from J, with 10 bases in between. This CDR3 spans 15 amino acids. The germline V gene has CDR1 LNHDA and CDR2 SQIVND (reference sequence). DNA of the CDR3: TGTGCCAGTAGTATAGCCGACAGGTATAATGAAAAACTGTTTTTT. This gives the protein CASSIADRYNEKLFF.

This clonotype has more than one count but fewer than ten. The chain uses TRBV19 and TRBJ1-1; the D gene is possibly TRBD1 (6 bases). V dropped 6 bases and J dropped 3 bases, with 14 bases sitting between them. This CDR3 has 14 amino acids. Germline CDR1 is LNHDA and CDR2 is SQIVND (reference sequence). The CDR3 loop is CASRRPTGHTEAFF. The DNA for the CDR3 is TGTGCCAGTAGACGACCGACAGGTCACACTGAAGCTTTCTTT.

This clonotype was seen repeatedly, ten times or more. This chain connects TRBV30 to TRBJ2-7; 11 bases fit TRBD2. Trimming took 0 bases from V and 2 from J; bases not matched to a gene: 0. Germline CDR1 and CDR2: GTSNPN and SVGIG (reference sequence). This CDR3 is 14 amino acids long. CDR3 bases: TGTGCCTGGAGTGTACTAGCGGGAGCCTACGAGCAGTACTTC. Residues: CAWSVLAGAYEQYF.

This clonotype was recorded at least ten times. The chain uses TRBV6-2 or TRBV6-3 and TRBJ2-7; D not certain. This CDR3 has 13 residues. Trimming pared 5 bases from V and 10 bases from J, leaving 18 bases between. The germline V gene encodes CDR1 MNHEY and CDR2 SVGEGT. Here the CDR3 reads CASSKMGTNLQYF. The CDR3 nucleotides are TGTGCCAGCAGTAAAATGGGCACTAACCTCCAGTACTTC.

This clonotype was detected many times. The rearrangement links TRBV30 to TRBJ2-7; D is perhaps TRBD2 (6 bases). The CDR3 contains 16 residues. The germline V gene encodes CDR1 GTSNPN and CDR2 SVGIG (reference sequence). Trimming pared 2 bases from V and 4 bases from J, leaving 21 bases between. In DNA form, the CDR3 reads TGTGCCTGGAGTCGCGGGATGGGTTGGGGAACGTACGAGCAGTACTTC. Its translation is CAWSRGMGWGTYEQYF. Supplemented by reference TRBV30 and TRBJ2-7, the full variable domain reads SQTIHQWPATLVQPVGSPLSLECTVEGTSNPNLYWYRQAAGRGLQLLFYSVGIGQISSEVPQNLSASRPQDRQFILSSKKLLLSDSGFYLCAWSRGMGWGTYEQYFGPGTRLTVT.

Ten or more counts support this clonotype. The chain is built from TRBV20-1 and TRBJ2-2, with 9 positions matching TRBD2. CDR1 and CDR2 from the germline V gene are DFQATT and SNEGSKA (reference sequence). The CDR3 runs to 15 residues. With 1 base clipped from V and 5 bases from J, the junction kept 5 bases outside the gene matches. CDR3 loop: CSARVAGVGTGELFF. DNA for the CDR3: TGCAGTGCTAGAGTAGCGGGAGTAGGAACCGGGGAGCTGTTTTTT.

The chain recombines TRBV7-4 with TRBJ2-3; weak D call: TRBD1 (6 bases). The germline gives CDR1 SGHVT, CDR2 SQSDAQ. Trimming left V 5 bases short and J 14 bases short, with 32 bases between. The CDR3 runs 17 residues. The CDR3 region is CASSQRWMGRDTDARYF. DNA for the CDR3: TGTGCCAGCAGCCAAAGATGGATGGGTAGGGACACAGATGCGCGGTATTTT.

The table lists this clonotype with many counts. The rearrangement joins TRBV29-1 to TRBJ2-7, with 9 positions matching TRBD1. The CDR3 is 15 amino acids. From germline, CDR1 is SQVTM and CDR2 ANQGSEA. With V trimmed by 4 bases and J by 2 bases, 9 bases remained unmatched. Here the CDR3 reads CSVGGEGTGTYEQYF. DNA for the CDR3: TGCAGCGTTGGTGGGGAGGGGACAGGGACCTACGAGCAGTACTTC.

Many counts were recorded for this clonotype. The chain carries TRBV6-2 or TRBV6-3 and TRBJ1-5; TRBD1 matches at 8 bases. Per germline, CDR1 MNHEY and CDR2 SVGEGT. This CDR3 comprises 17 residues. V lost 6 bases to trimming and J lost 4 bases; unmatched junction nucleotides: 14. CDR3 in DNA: TGTGCCAGCAGCTATGGGAGCATTACAGGGGGAAATCAGCCCCAGCATTTT. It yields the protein CASSYGSITGGNQPQHF.